The 23 T cell receptor beta chains in this list originate from one sample, sequenced in a study of regulatory T cells in long-lasting Graves disease. Building the TCR beta libraries relied on iRepertoire HTBI primers, and CDR3 regions underwent Arm-PCR. TCRdb analysed the multiplex PCR reads with MiXCR anew, one entry per CDR3 protein. The sample yields a few hundred thousand distinct CDR3 sequences, approximately 15% seen once. Time point of the sample: newly diagnosed GD, antithyroid drugs for less than 3 months. Following extraction of RNA from PBMCs, that RNA was used to make the TCR library. This sample was also put to use in a study of T cells in Graves' hyperthyroidism and ophthalmopathy.

The sequences come from peripheral blood mononuclear cells (PBMCs), collected at new diagnosis, from a patient treated with antithyroid drugs. Receptors originate from a woman aged 40-49 years with Graves disease.

This clonotype was counted only a few times. This chain joins TRBV20-1 and TRBJ1-2; no definite D call. This CDR3 contains 10 residues. Germline V lookup: CDR1 DFQATT, CDR2 SNEGSKA (reference sequence). Trimming took 5 bases from V and 1 from J, leaving 2 bases between them. The CDR3 bases are TGCAGTGCTTTTAACTATGGCTACACCTTC. It is translated as CSAFNYGYTF.

This clonotype was counted a few times. The chain combines TRBV27 with TRBJ2-7, with 12 bases matching TRBD2. V lost 4 bases, J lost 2 bases, and 12 bases stayed unmatched. This CDR3 comprises 18 residues. Germline V gene sequence: CDR1 MNHEY, CDR2 SMNVEV (reference sequence). CDR3 nucleotides: TGTGCCAGCAGTTCCCGGACTAGCGGGATTGTTTCCCCCTACGAGCAGTACTTC. This gives the protein CASSSRTSGIVSPYEQYF.

This clonotype was seen a handful of times. V and J are TRBV24-1 and TRBJ2-5, with 8 bases identical to TRBD2. The V gene's germline CDR1 is KGHDR and CDR2 SFDVKD. This CDR3 region has 15 residues. J was trimmed by 4 bases and V by 4 bases; bases with no gene match: 7. The CDR3 spells CATSDRGLEGETQYF. CDR3 sequence (DNA): TGTGCCACCAGTGACCGGGGACTAGAGGGAGAGACCCAGTACTTC.

This clonotype was seen ten or more times. V usage is TRBV28 and J usage is TRBJ2-5, with 8 positions matching TRBD1. The CDR3 runs 14 residues. V lost 5 bases and J lost 4; bases outside the gene matches: 6. Germline V gene data show CDR1 as MDHEN and CDR2 as SYDVKM. CDR3 bases: TGTGCCAGCAGTCCCCCCAGGGGGCTAGAGACCCAGTACTTC. Translation gives CASSPPRGLETQYF. Full variable domain (missing parts from reference TRBV28 and TRBJ2-5): DVKVTQSSRYLVKRTGEKVFLECVQDMDHENMFWYRQDPGLGLRLIYFSYDVKMKEKGDIPEGYSVSREKKERFSLILESASTNQTSMYLCASSPPRGLETQYFGPGTRLLVL.

This clonotype was found many times. The genes are TRBV7-9 and TRBJ1-5, with TRBD1 identical over 10 bases. Germline CDR1 reads SEHNR; CDR2 reads FQNEAQ (reference sequence). The junction had 3 bases not matched to a gene; V was cut back by 4 bases and J by 3 bases. This CDR3 has 15 residues. The CDR3 region has the DNA TGTGCCAGCAGCTCAGGGACAGGGGACAATCAGCCCCAGCATTTT. Translation: CASSSGTGDNQPQHF.

This clonotype has a handful of counts. V gene TRBV9 combines with J gene TRBJ2-3; D is uncertain. Between the trimmed V and J ends, which lost 1 base and 2 bases, there was a span of 14 bases. Germline V gene data show CDR1 as SGDLS and CDR2 as YYNGEE. The CDR3 runs 16 residues. The CDR3 DNA follows: TGTGCCAGCAGCGTACGGAAGAAGGCCACCACAGATACGCAGTATTTT. This translates into CASSVRKKATTDTQYF.

The V call is TRBV19, the J call TRBJ1-3; tentative D call: TRBD1 (5 bases). V lost 3 bases and J 4 bases, leaving 13 bases between the germline ends. There are 15 residues in the CDR3. Germline V CDR1 and CDR2: LNHDA, SQIVND (reference sequence). The CDR3 DNA sequence: TGTGCCAGTAGTATGGGCAGGGCGGAAGGAAACACCATATATTTT. Its protein is CASSMGRAEGNTIYF.

This clonotype has ten or more counts. The chain links TRBV20-1 to TRBJ1-5; 7 nucleotides align to TRBD1. The CDR3 is 14 residues long. V lost 3 bases to trimming and J lost 7 bases; unmatched junction nucleotides: 9. Germline CDR1 is DFQATT and CDR2 is SNEGSKA (reference sequence). The CDR3 sequence is CSASEDRWFQPQHF. CDR3 sequence (DNA): TGCAGTGCTAGTGAGGACAGGTGGTTCCAGCCCCAGCATTTT.

The table lists this clonotype with many counts. The rearrangement uses TRBV7-2 and TRBJ2-2, with 8 bases lining up with TRBD1. The CDR3 contains 14 residues. Germline V gene lookup returns CDR1 SGHTA and CDR2 FQGNSA. With 5 bases clipped from V and 6 bases from J, the junction kept 5 bases outside the gene matches. In nucleotides, the CDR3 is TGTGCCAGCAGCGCCCAACAGGGGGCCGGGGAGCTGTTTTTT. This codes for CASSAQQGAGELFF.

This clonotype was observed a few times. The CDR3 loop reads CASSYTGGNNQPQHF. For the CDR3, the DNA is TGTGCCAGCAGTTACACTGGGGGCAACAATCAGCCCCAGCATTTT. The genes are TRBV6-2 or TRBV6-3 and TRBJ1-5; D is possibly TRBD1 (6 bases). Germline loops: CDR1 MNHEY, CDR2 SVGEGT. There are 15 residues in the CDR3. The V gene lost 2 bases and the J gene lost 3 bases, with 11 bases spanning the gap.

This clonotype was recorded many times. The V gene is TRBV7-3, the J gene TRBJ2-3, with 9 bases lining up with TRBD1. The CDR3 runs to 14 residues. The V gene's germline CDR1 is SGHTA and CDR2 FQGTGA. V trimming: 5 bases; J trimming: 7 bases; junction bases outside the gene matches: 7. The CDR3 sequence: CASSLGQGTYTQYF. CDR3 nucleotides: TGTGCCAGCAGCCTAGGACAGGGGACGTATACGCAGTATTTT.

V and J are TRBV7-9 and TRBJ2-7, with 13 nucleotides matching TRBD2. Germline assignment: CDR1 SEHNR and CDR2 FQNEAQ (reference sequence). V gave up 1 base and J gave up 6 bases; unmatched junction bases: 3. The CDR3 is 15 amino acids. The CDR3 region is CASSLVTSGRSEQYF. The CDR3 coding sequence is TGTGCCAGCAGCTTAGTGACTAGCGGGAGGAGCGAGCAGTACTTC.

The chain recombines TRBV6-1 with TRBJ2-5; no reliable D call. Looked up from germline, CDR1 is MNHNS and CDR2 is SASEGT. The V gene lost 11 bases and the J gene lost 5 bases, with 18 bases spanning the gap. The CDR3 loop spans 13 amino acids. The CDR3 nucleotides are TGTGCCGGTCGAGTAAATAATGAGGAGACCCAGTACTTC. Its translation: CAGRVNNEETQYF.

This clonotype was recorded many times. The rearrangement links TRBV20-1 to TRBJ2-5; 11 bases map to TRBD2. J gave up 1 base and V 5 bases, and 9 bases lay outside the gene matches. This CDR3 is 16 amino acids long. CDR1 and CDR2 (germline): DFQATT, SNEGSKA (reference sequence). This CDR3 reads CSAQKATSGTQETQYF. The CDR3 nucleotides read TGCAGTGCTCAAAAAGCGACTAGCGGGACCCAAGAGACCCAGTACTTC.

This clonotype was counted at least ten times. The gene calls are TRBV29-1 and TRBJ2-1; no firm D call. The CDR3 is made up of 13 amino acids. Trimming pared 0 bases from V and 4 bases from J, leaving 7 bases between. Per the germline V gene, CDR1 is SQVTM and CDR2 is ANQGSEA. The chain's CDR3 is CSVEDWQYNEQFF. CDR3 nucleotide sequence: TGCAGCGTTGAAGATTGGCAGTACAATGAGCAGTTCTTC.

V usage is TRBV20-1 and J usage is TRBJ1-2, with a tentative D call TRBD1 (6 bases). Germline CDR1 DFQATT, CDR2 SNEGSKA (reference sequence). Trimming removed 3 bases at V and 6 bases at J, with 17 bases between. This CDR3 is built from 14 residues. The CDR3 sequence is CSASGGGAWDGYTF. The CDR3 bases are TGCAGTGCTAGTGGGGGGGGCGCTTGGGATGGCTACACCTTC.

This chain joins TRBV28 and TRBJ2-7; a weak D match, TRBD1 (6 bases). The V gene lost 2 bases and the J gene lost 5 bases, with 19 bases spanning the gap. The CDR3 sequence is 16 residues long. Per the germline V gene, CDR1 is MDHEN and CDR2 is SYDVKM. This chain's CDR3 is CASSLPGDRRYNEQYF. DNA of the CDR3: TGTGCCAGCAGTTTACCCGGCGACAGGCGCTACAACGAGCAGTACTTC.

This clonotype showed up just a few times. The gene calls are TRBV5-6 and TRBJ2-1, with D perhaps matching TRBD1 (6 bases). Deletions cut 4 bases from V and 6 bases from J, with 23 bases between. CDR1 SGHDT and CDR2 YYEEEE come from the germline V gene. The CDR3 totals 17 residues. The CDR3 here is CASSADSGGPLFNEQFF. Here the CDR3 DNA reads TGTGCCAGCAGCGCGGACAGTGGTGGTCCTTTGTTCAATGAGCAGTTCTTC.

This clonotype has at least ten counts. The rearrangement joins TRBV28 to TRBJ2-1, with 9 bases fitting TRBD1. The CDR3 sequence is 16 residues long. Germline V gives CDR1 MDHEN, CDR2 SYDVKM. V was clipped by 3 bases and J by 4 bases; unmatched bases: 7. CDR3 sequence: CASSLPQGAGYNEQFF. CDR3 nucleotides: TGTGCCAGCAGTTTGCCACAGGGGGCAGGGTACAATGAGCAGTTCTTC.

A single count supports this clonotype. A read error likely explains this, since a far larger clone differs by one base. CDR3 in DNA: TGTGCCAGCAGCTTAACGGGGACTAGGAACGAGCAGTACTTC. Its translation: CASSLTGTRNEQYF. The J gene is TRBJ2-7, the V gene TRBV11-2; TRBD2 matches 8 bases. Unmatched junction bases numbered 5, after V lost 2 bases and J lost 5 bases. Germline assignment: CDR1 SGHAT and CDR2 FQNNGV. This CDR3 contains 14 residues.

The sample holds many counts of this clonotype. V usage is TRBV5-1 and J usage is TRBJ2-1; a possible D gene is TRBD2 (6 bases). V lost 0 bases and J 8 bases, leaving 9 bases between the germline ends. CDR1 and CDR2 (germline): SGHRS, YFSETQ. The CDR3 is 13 residues long. In DNA form, the CDR3 reads TGCGCCAGCAGCTTGGAACTAGCCGATGAGCAGTTCTTC. Its translation: CASSLELADEQFF.

V is TRBV4-1 and J is TRBJ1-1, with 9 bases matching TRBD1. This CDR3 is 16 amino acids long. Germline-derived CDR1 and CDR2 are MGHRA and YSYEKL. With V trimmed by 1 base and J by 3 bases, 6 bases remained unmatched. CDR3 protein: CASSQVGWTGDTEAFF. The DNA of the CDR3 is TGCGCCAGCAGCCAAGTCGGTTGGACAGGGGACACTGAAGCTTTCTTT.

This clonotype was observed once. J is TRBJ2-7 and V is TRBV12-3 or TRBV12-4, with a tentative D call TRBD1 (6 bases). V shed 5 bases and J shed 5 bases, with 13 bases lying between them. This CDR3 region has 13 residues. The CDR3 protein is CASSVNREDEQYF. The DNA of the CDR3 is TGTGCCAGCAGTGTAAACAGGGAAGACGAGCAGTACTTC.